The clone carrying this T cell receptor (beta chain) was counted between two and nine times. This sample is part of a study of cytomegalovirus exposure and HLA in healthy donors. The PCR contained 60 Vbeta and 13 Jbeta primers. Sequenced by immunoSEQ multiplex PCR; TCRdb stores in-frame clones only, minus some. Of about 110,000 clones listed, roughly 15% were seen once; the top ten hold around 0.83%. After removal of 0 bases from V and 7 bases from J, the junction contained 7 bases not matched to a gene. The germline V gene encodes CDR1 LGHNA and CDR2 YSLEER. This CDR3 spans 16 amino acids. Sequencing input: PBMCs. V is TRBV4-3 and J is TRBJ2-2, with 8 positions matching TRBD2. The sequence derives from a female donor in good health and CMV-seronegative. DNA for the CDR3: TGCGCCAGCAGCCAAGAGCCGGGAGGGACGGGCGGGGAGCTGTTTTTT. Translating gives CASSQEPGGTGGELFF.